This TCR beta chain is drawn from a study of blood T cell repertoires in COVID-19. Study-level information: Samples taken during acute and convalescent COVID-19 were collected in the United States, Italy and Spain. Sources were T cells, B-cell-depleted T cells, or PBMCs; the material itself was cDNA or gDNA.

Original processing notes: Amplification with reference gene primers provided the estimates of nucleated cell counts. This table comes from immunoSEQ multiplex PCR, and its TCRdb copy is limited to in-frame clones, with some not included. V and J calls and clone size are those listed in that table; D and trimming were worked out from the DNA. The sample holds 60,000 to 85,000 clones, roughly three quarters seen once. The receptor's source is a human donor in a cohort sampled during active COVID-19. Sequencing was performed on peripheral blood.

The CDR3 DNA follows: TGTGCCAGTAGTATAGATCGGTGGAGGGTAGAGACCCAGTACTTC. This translates into CASSIDRWRVETQYF. The chain links TRBV19 to TRBJ2-5; D perhaps matches TRBD2 (6 bases). Germline V gene lookup returns CDR1 LNHDA and CDR2 SQIVND (reference sequence). Trimming removed 0 bases from V and 4 bases from J, with 12 bases in between. The CDR3 sequence is 15 residues long.